These 12 T cell receptor beta chains were all obtained from the same sample, sequenced in a study of T cell responses to AZD1222 COVID-19 vaccine. The data were produced by immunoSEQ multiplex PCR, yet TCRdb's version contains in-frame clones alone and is incomplete. The sample contains over 110,000 clones, around 90% of which appear only once. Sequencing used peripheral blood, obtained on day 0 of AZD1222 vaccination. These TCRs come from an adult in good health.

V is TRBV11-3 and J is TRBJ2-2, with 10 bases lining up with TRBD1. Trimming removed 2 bases from V and 3 bases from J; junction bases left unmatched: 3. The CDR3 covers 16 residues. In germline, CDR1 is SGHNT, CDR2 YENEEA. CDR3 amino acids: CASSLSGTGDTGELFF. The CDR3 DNA follows: TGTGCCAGCAGCTTAAGTGGGACAGGGGACACCGGGGAGCTGTTTTTT.

The rearrangement uses TRBV28 and TRBJ1-5, with 8 bases identical to TRBD1. V gave up 7 bases and J gave up 5 bases; unmatched junction bases: 7. Germline V gene data show CDR1 as MDHEN and CDR2 as SYDVKM. The CDR3 contains 14 residues. CDR3 nucleotide sequence: TGTGCCAGCACTCCAGGACAGGGAGATCAGCCCCAGCATTTT. Encoded protein: CASTPGQGDQPQHF.

The CDR3 spells CASSIQGGNGYTF. The CDR3 bases are TGTGCCAGCAGTATCCAAGGGGGCAATGGCTACACCTTC. The rearrangement links TRBV28 to TRBJ1-2; 7 nucleotides align to TRBD1. The CDR3 length is 13 residues. CDR1 and CDR2 from the germline V gene are MDHEN and SYDVKM. With V trimmed by 5 bases and J by 6 bases, 6 bases remained unmatched.

The chain couples TRBV21-1 to TRBJ2-7; the table's D call, TRBD2, has no DNA check behind it. TRBV21-1 counts as a pseudogene. This CDR3 has 15 residues. In DNA, the CDR3 is TGTGCCAGCAGCAAAGTCCTAGCGGAAAGTTACGAGCAGTACTTC. Encoded protein: CASSKVLAESYEQYF.

The CDR3 nucleotides read TGTGCCGTCCCACTAGCGGGAGGGCACAATGAGCAGTTCTTC. Its protein is CAVPLAGGHNEQFF. The chain uses TRBV15 and TRBJ2-1; TRBD2 matches at 13 bases. With V trimmed by 11 bases and J by 5 bases, 6 bases remained unmatched. CDR3 length equals 14 residues. Germline V gene sequence: CDR1 LNHNV, CDR2 YYDKDF (reference sequence).

The chain uses TRBV5-1 and TRBJ2-7; 7 positions match TRBD2. From germline, CDR1 is SGHRS and CDR2 YFSETQ. The CDR3 runs to 14 residues. With 3 bases clipped from V and 7 bases from J, the junction kept 10 bases outside the gene matches. The CDR3 spells CASSSGLPNGEQYF. In DNA form, the CDR3 reads TGCGCCAGCAGCTCGGGACTACCTAATGGGGAGCAGTACTTC. The entire variable domain, with the rest obtained from reference TRBV5-1 and TRBJ2-7, is as follows: KAGVTQTPRYLIKTRGQQVTLSCSPISGHRSVSWYQQTPGQGLQFLFEYFSETQRNKGNFPGRFSGRQFSNSRSEMNVSTLELGDSALYLCASSSGLPNGEQYFGPGTRLTVT.

The gene calls are TRBV28 and TRBJ1-5; D remains unclear. This CDR3 has 17 residues. V dropped 8 bases and J dropped 3 bases, with 23 bases sitting between them. Per germline, CDR1 MDHEN and CDR2 SYDVKM. For the CDR3, the DNA is TGTGCCAGCCGGGATGACAAGGGCCCTTTTCCCAATCAGCCCCAGCATTTT. It is translated as CASRDDKGPFPNQPQHF.

The V and J genes are TRBV5-4 and TRBJ2-1; perhaps TRBD2 as D (5 bases). The CDR3 has 17 residues. Looked up from germline, CDR1 is SGHNT and CDR2 is YYREEE (reference sequence). Trimming took off 0 bases at V and 8 bases at J, with 21 bases between the two ends. The CDR3 sequence: CASSLAKLGKGLDEQFF. In DNA form, the CDR3 reads TGTGCCAGCAGCTTGGCCAAACTCGGGAAGGGTCTGGATGAGCAGTTCTTC.

The chain couples TRBV20-1 to TRBJ2-7; the D is unclear. Per germline, CDR1 DFQATT and CDR2 SNEGSKA (reference sequence). The CDR3 runs to 11 residues. The germline V and J ends were trimmed by 3 bases and 5 bases, with 8 bases remaining between them. This chain's CDR3 is CSASDLHEQYF. The CDR3 DNA sequence: TGCAGTGCTAGTGATCTACACGAGCAGTACTTC.

The chain combines TRBV11-2 with TRBJ2-7; a weak D match, TRBD2 (5 bases). Trimming shortened V by 1 base and J by 6 bases, and 16 bases separated the two germline ends. The CDR3 contains 15 residues. Germline V gene lookup returns CDR1 SGHAT and CDR2 FQNNGV. The CDR3 nucleotides read TGTGCCAGCAGCTTAGCCGGGGAGCTACTCGGCGAGCAGTACTTC. Translated, it gives CASSLAGELLGEQYF.

The rearrangement uses TRBV7-9 and TRBJ1-1, with 8 nucleotides matching TRBD1. Germline CDR1 SEHNR, CDR2 FQNEAQ (reference sequence). This CDR3 comprises 16 residues. V lost 2 bases and J lost 1; bases outside the gene matches: 6. The CDR3: CASSLRRQGSNTEAFF. The CDR3 DNA is TGTGCCAGCAGCTTACGGCGACAGGGGTCGAACACTGAAGCTTTCTTT. The full variable domain, completed using reference TRBV7-9 and TRBJ1-1, is DTGVSQNPRHKITKRGQNVTFRCDPISEHNRLYWYRQTLGQGPEFLTYFQNEAQLEKSRLLSDRFSAERPKGSFSTLEIQRTEQGDSAMYLCASSLRRQGSNTEAFFGQGTRLTVV.

CDR3 bases: TGTGCCACCCAGCGGGCCTATCAAGAGACCCAGTACTTC. It specifies CATQRAYQETQYF. The rearrangement joins TRBV28 to TRBJ2-5; D possibly corresponds to TRBD2 (6 bases). The germline CDR1 and CDR2 sequences are MDHEN and SYDVKM. V gave up 10 bases and J gave up 2 bases, with 14 bases separating them. The CDR3 spans 13 residues.